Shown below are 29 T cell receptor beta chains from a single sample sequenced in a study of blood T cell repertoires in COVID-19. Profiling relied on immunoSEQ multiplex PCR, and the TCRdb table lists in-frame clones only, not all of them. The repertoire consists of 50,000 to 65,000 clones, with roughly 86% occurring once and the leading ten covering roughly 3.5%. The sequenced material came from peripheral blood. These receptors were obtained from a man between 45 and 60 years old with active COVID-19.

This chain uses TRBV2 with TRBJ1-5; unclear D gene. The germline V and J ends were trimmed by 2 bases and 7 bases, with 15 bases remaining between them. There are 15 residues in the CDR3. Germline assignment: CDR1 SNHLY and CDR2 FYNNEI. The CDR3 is CASSETKVAAQPQHF. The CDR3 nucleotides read TGTGCCAGCAGTGAAACCAAGGTTGCGGCGCAGCCCCAGCATTTT.

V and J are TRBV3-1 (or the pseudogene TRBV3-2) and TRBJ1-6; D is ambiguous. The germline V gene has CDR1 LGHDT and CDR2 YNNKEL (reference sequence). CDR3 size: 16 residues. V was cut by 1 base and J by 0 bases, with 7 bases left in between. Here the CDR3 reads CASSQGYSSYNSPLHF. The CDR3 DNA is TGTGCCAGCAGCCAAGGCTATAGCTCCTATAATTCACCCCTCCACTTT.

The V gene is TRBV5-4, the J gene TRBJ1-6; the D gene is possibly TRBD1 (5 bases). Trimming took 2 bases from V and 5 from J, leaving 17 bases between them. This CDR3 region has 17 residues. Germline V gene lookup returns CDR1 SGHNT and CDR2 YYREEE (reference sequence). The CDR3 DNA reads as TGTGCCAGCAGCTTTAGGAGGGGACCCCAGGATAATTCACCCCTCCACTTT. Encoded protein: CASSFRRGPQDNSPLHF.

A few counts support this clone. The CDR3 loop reads CAWLGGGSEAFF. The CDR3 DNA reads TGTGCCTGGCTGGGGGGGGGTAGTGAAGCTTTCTTT. The chain combines TRBV30 with TRBJ1-1, with a possible D match to TRBD1 (5 bases). V lost 5 bases and J 7 bases, leaving 14 bases between the germline ends. CDR1 and CDR2 (germline): GTSNPN, SVGIG (reference sequence). CDR3 length: 12 amino acids.

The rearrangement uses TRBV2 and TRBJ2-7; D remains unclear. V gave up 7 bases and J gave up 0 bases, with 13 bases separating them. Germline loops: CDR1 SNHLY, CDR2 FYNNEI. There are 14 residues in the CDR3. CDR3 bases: TGTGCCAGCACCCCAGGAAAAGGCTCCTACGAGCAGTACTTC. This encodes CASTPGKGSYEQYF.

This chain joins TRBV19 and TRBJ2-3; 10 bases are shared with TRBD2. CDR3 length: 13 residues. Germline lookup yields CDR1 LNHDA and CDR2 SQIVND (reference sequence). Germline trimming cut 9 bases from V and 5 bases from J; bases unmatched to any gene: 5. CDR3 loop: CASKRGGIDTQYF. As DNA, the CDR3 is TGTGCCAGCAAGCGGGGGGGCATAGATACGCAGTATTTT.

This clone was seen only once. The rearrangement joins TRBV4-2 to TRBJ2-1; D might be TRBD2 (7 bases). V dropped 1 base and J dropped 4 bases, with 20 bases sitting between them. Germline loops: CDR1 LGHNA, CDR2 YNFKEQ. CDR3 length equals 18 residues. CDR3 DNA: TGTGCCAGCAGCCAAGTTGACTGGGGGGGGCTCCCTTACAATGAGCAGTTCTTC. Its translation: CASSQVDWGGLPYNEQFF.

The CDR3 protein is CASRYTGGRKNTEAFF. CDR3 DNA sequence: TGTGCCAGCAGATACACCGGCGGGCGGAAGAACACTGAAGCTTTCTTT. J is TRBJ1-1 and V is TRBV7-9; no clear D. This CDR3 contains 16 residues. Germline assignment: CDR1 SEHNR and CDR2 FQNEAQ (reference sequence). The germline V and J ends were trimmed by 6 bases and 1 base, with 18 bases remaining between them.

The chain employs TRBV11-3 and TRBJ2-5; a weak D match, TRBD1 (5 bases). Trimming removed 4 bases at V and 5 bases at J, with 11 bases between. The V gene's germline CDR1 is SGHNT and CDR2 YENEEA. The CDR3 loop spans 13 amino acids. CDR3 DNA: TGTGCCAGCAGCTCTTGGACAACCGAGACCCAGTACTTC. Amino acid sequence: CASSSWTTETQYF. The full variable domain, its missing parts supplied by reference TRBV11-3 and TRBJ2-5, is EAGVVQSPRYKIIEKKQPVAFWCNPISGHNTLYWYLQNLGQGPELLIRYENEEAVDDSQLPKDRFSAERLKGVDSTLKIQPAELGDSAVYLCASSSWTTETQYFGPGTRLLVL.

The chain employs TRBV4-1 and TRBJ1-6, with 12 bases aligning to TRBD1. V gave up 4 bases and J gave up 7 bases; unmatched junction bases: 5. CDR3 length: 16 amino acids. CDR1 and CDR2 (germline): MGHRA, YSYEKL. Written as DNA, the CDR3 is TGCGCCAGCAGCCGGGGGACAGGGGGCCGGAATTCACCCCTCCACTTT. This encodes CASSRGTGGRNSPLHF.

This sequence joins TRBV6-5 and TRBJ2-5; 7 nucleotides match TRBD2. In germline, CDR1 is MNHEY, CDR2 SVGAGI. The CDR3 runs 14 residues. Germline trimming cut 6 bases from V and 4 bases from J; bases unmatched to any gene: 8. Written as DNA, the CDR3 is TGTGCCAGCAGGGACTCCGGGGGGTCAGAGACCCAGTACTTC. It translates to CASRDSGGSETQYF.

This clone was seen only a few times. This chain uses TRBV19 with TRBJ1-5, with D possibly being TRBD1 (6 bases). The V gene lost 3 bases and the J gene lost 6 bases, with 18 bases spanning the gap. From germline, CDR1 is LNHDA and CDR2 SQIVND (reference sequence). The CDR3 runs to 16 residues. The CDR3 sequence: CASSIGGSAGSQPQHF. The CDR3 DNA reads TGTGCCAGTAGTATTGGGGGCAGTGCCGGTAGTCAGCCCCAGCATTTT.

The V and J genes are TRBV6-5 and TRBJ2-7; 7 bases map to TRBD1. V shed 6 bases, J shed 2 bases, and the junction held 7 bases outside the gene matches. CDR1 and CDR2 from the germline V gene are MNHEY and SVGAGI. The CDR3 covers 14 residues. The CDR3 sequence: CASRDRTGTYEQYF. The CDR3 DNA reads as TGTGCCAGCAGAGATCGGACAGGTACCTACGAGCAGTACTTC.

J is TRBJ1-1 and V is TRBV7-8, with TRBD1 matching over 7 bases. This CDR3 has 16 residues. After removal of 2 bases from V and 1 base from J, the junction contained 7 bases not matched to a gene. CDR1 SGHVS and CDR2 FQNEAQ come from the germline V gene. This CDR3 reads CASSLRGQPANTEAFF. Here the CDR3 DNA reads TGTGCCAGCAGCTTAAGGGGACAGCCAGCGAACACTGAAGCTTTCTTT.

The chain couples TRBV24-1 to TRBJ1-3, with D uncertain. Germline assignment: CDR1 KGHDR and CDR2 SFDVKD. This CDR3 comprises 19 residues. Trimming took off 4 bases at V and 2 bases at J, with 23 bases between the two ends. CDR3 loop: CATSEGHGGIRDTGNTIYF. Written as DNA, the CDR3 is TGTGCCACCAGTGAGGGTCACGGTGGAATAAGAGACACTGGAAACACCATATATTTT.

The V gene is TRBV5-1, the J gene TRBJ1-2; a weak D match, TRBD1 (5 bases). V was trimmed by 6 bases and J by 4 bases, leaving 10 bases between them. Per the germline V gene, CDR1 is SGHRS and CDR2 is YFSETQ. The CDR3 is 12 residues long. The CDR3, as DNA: TGCGCCAGCACCAGGGATTCCTATGGCTACACCTTC. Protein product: CASTRDSYGYTF.

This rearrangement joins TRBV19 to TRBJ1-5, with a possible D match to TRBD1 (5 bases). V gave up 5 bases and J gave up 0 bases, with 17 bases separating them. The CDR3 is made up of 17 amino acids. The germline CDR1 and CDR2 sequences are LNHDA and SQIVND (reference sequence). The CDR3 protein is CASSPEAGTYSNQPQHF. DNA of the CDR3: TGTGCCAGTAGTCCCGAGGCAGGGACTTATAGCAATCAGCCCCAGCATTTT.

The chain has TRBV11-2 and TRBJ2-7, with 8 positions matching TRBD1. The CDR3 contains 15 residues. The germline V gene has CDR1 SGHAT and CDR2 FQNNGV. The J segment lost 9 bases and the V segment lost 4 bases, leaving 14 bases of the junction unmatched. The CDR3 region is CASSSLKRTGSSQYF. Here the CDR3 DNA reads TGTGCCAGCAGCTCACTTAAACGGACAGGGTCATCGCAGTACTTC.

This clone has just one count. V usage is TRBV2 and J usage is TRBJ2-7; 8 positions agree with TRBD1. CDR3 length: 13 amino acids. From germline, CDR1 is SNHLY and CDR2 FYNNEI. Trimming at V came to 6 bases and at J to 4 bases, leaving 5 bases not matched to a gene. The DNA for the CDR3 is TGTGCCAGCAGGGACAGGGCTTATTACGAGCAGTACTTC. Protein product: CASRDRAYYEQYF.

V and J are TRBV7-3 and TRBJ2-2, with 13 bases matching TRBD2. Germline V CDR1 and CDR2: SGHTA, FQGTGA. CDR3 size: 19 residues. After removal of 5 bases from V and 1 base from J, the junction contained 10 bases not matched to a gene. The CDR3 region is CASSRTSGGALWNTGELFF. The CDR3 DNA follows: TGTGCCAGCAGCCGTACTAGCGGGGGGGCCCTGTGGAACACCGGGGAGCTGTTTTTT.

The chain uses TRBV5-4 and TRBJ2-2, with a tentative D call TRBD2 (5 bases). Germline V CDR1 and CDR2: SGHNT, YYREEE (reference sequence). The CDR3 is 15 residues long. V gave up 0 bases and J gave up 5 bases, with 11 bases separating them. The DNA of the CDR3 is TGTGCCAGCAGCTTGGTCGGGGTCAAAACCGGGGAGCTGTTTTTT. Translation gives CASSLVGVKTGELFF.

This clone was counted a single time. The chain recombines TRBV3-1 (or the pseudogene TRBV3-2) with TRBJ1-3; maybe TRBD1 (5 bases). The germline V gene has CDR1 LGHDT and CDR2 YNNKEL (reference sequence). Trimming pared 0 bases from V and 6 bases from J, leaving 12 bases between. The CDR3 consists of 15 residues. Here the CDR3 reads CASSQDAGGENTIYF. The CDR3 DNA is TGTGCCAGCAGCCAAGATGCCGGGGGGGAAAACACCATATATTTT.

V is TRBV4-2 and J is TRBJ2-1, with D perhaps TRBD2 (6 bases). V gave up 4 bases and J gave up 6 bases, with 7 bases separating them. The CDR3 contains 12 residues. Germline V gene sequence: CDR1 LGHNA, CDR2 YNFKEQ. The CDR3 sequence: CASSRTTNEQFF. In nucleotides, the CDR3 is TGTGCCAGCAGCCGGACTACCAATGAGCAGTTCTTC.

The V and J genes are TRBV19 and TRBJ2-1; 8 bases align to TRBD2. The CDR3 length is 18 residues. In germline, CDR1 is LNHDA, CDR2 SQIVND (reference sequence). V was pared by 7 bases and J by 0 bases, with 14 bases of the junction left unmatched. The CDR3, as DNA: TGTGCCAGTACCCTCCTCTTTAAGCGGGGGCTCTCCTACAATGAGCAGTTCTTC. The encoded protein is CASTLLFKRGLSYNEQFF.

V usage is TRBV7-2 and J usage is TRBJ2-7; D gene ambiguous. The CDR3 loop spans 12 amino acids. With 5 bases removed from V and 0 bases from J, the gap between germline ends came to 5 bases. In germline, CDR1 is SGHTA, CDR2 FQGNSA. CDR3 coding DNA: TGTGCCAGCAGCCGGAGCTCCTACGAGCAGTACTTC. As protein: CASSRSSYEQYF.

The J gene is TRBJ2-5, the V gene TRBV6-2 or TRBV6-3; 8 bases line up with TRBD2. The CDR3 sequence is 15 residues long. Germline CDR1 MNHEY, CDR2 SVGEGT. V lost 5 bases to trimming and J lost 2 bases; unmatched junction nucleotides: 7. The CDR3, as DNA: TGTGCCAGCAGTAACCTAGCGGGCCCTCAAGAGACCCAGTACTTC. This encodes CASSNLAGPQETQYF.

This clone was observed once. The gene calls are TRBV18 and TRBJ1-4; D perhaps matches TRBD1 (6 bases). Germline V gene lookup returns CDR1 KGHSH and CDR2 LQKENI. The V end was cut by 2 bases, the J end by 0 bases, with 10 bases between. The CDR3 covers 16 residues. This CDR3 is CASSPDGQTTNEKLFF. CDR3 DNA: TGTGCCAGCTCACCAGACGGACAGACAACTAATGAAAAACTGTTTTTT.

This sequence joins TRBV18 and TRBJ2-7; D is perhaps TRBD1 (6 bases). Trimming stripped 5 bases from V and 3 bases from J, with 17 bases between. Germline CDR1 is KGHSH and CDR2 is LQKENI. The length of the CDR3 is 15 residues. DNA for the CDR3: TGTGCCAGCTCAGACGCCACGGACAGACTCTACGAGCAGTACTTC. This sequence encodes CASSDATDRLYEQYF.

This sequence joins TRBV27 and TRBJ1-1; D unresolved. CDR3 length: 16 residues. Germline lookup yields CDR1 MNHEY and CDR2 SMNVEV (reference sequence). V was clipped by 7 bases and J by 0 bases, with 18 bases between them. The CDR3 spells CASIRSAFFMNTEAFF. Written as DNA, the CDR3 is TGTGCCAGCATAAGGTCAGCGTTCTTTATGAACACTGAAGCTTTCTTT.